This TCR beta chain is from a study of T-cell reconstitution after alpha-beta-depleted transplantation in children. This clonotype was counted between two and nine times. What it binds is unknown. Trimming cost V 7 bases and J 3 bases, with 9 bases left between them. The CDR3 spans 12 residues. CDR1 is MDHEN and CDR2 is SYDVKM in the germline V gene. A TCRbeta library incorporating unique molecular identifiers was prepared. TCRdb reprocessed the PCR reads via MiXCR and lists one record per CDR3 protein. The repertoire has around 490,000 distinct CDR3 sequences, about 10% of them found once; the top ten carry approximately 14%. The study's findings and limits: TCRbeta diversity was high at day 60 in some patients (a result of surviving recipient T cells and thymic progenitors). T-cell counts and diversity at one year following transplant were attributed mainly to newly produced T cells. Roughly two months post-transplant, alpha-beta T cells reportedly originated from several hundred graft clones that had expanded.

The clonotype comes from a female patient aged 2-9 years who had a stem cell transplant for aplastic anemia, so the T cells may come from the graft donor. The rearrangement joins TRBV28 to TRBJ1-2, with D unclear. Sample: PBMCs, mostly from graft donor cells, taken 180 days after TCRalphabeta/CD19-depleted stem cell transplant. The CDR3 nucleotides read TGTGCCAGCACTGGGAGGGACTATGGCTACACCTTC. Protein sequence: CASTGRDYGYTF.